This passage covers 4 T cell receptor beta chains from one sample sequenced in a study of cytomegalovirus exposure and HLA in healthy donors. A multiplex PCR was run with 60 Vbeta primers and 13 Jbeta primers. TCRdb keeps only in-frame clones here, not all; method: immunoSEQ multiplex PCR. Of approximately 100,000 clones in the sample, around 64% were seen once. The sequenced sample consisted of PBMCs. The receptors were gathered from a human donor in good health.

This clone has a handful of counts. The chain combines TRBV7-2 with TRBJ1-3, with TRBD1 as a possible D gene (5 bases). This CDR3 contains 15 residues. The V gene's germline CDR1 is SGHTA and CDR2 FQGNSA. Trimming took 1 base from V and 4 from J, leaving 11 bases between them. The DNA for the CDR3 is TGTGCCAGCAGCTTAGACCGCAGGACAGGAAACACCATATATTTT. It codes for CASSLDRRTGNTIYF.

J is TRBJ1-1 and V is TRBV5-4; no reliable D call. Germline CDR1 is SGHNT and CDR2 is YYREEE (reference sequence). The V end lost 0 bases, the J end lost 0 bases, and 9 bases lay between the germline ends. The CDR3 sequence is 15 residues long. CDR3 bases: TGTGCCAGCAGCTTGGCCGGGGTTATGAACACTGAAGCTTTCTTT. Translated, it gives CASSLAGVMNTEAFF.

This clone was found once. The J gene is TRBJ2-4, the V gene TRBV7-2; D not resolved. The CDR3 is 14 residues long. The V gene lost 7 bases and the J gene lost 0 bases, with 10 bases spanning the gap. Looked up from germline, CDR1 is SGHTA and CDR2 is FQGNSA. CDR3 residues: CASTPTVAKNIQYF. The CDR3 DNA reads TGTGCCAGCACTCCTACTGTAGCCAAAAACATTCAGTACTTC.

V usage is TRBV19 and J usage is TRBJ2-7, with TRBD1 matching 7 bases. The germline CDR1 and CDR2 sequences are LNHDA and SQIVND (reference sequence). The CDR3 is 11 amino acids. With V trimmed by 5 bases and J by 6 bases, 1 base remained unmatched. CDR3 sequence: CASSDRAEQYF. In nucleotides, the CDR3 is TGTGCCAGTAGTGACAGGGCCGAGCAGTACTTC.